These T cell receptor beta chains were read from a single sample in a study of T cells expressing NK-cell markers. Reanalyzing the 5' RACE reads, TCRdb keeps one entry per CDR3 protein, without DNA. This repertoire includes 550,000 to 600,000 distinct CDR3 sequences. The sample taken for sequencing was blood T cells: a sorted CD56 or NKG2C T cell subset, CD4+ or CD8+ T cells, or bulk PBMC T cells (not recorded which). The receptors originated from a man younger than 30 in good health. The CDR3 runs from the conserved cysteine through the conserved F or W.

cdr3_aa	j_call	cdr3_length	v_call
CSARGPGLAGGPGEQFF	TRBJ2-1	17	TRBV20-1
CASSQGPSGASTDTQYF	TRBJ2-3	17	TRBV4-1
CASRLTGLGEQYF	TRBJ2-7	13	TRBV27
CASSWRRGLANTGELFF	TRBJ2-2	17	TRBV9
CASGLARTGGFWNEQFF	TRBJ2-1	17	TRBV12-5
CASSVDLGEGEQYF	TRBJ2-7	14	TRBV9
CASSPGPNQPQHF	TRBJ1-5	13	TRBV12-3/TRBV12-4
CASSPSWTEPNTGELFF	TRBJ2-2	17	TRBV7-2
CASSPFGGGTGELFF	TRBJ2-2	15	TRBV28
CAISESAANQPQHF	TRBJ1-5	14	TRBV10-3
CAWAHINTGELFF	TRBJ2-2	13	TRBV30
CSVGQANTGELFF	TRBJ2-2	13	TRBV29-1
CASSLRGLGGGTDTQYF	TRBJ2-3	17	TRBV5-1
CASSLGLSPGPQYF	TRBJ2-7	14	TRBV12-3/TRBV12-4
CASSQARAQSGNTIYF	TRBJ1-3	16	TRBV3-1
CASSSRTGVWSPLHF	TRBJ1-6	15	TRBV12-3/TRBV12-4
CASRTLPTDTQYF	TRBJ2-3	13	TRBV6-1
CASSWSAAQETQYF	TRBJ2-5	14	TRBV5-1
CSVEELGETQYF	TRBJ2-5	12	TRBV29-1
CASSYTRPYQETQYF	TRBJ2-5	15	TRBV6-5
CASSQFIDEQFF	TRBJ2-1	12	TRBV14
CASSILTGGGTGELFF	TRBJ2-2	16	TRBV19
CASSDTGAYQPQHF	TRBJ1-5	14	TRBV6-1
CASRFLAGGITNTGELFF	TRBJ2-2	18	TRBV5-1
CATSDLLGREDLNTGELFF	TRBJ2-2	19	TRBV24-1
CASTTIPPGLATQYF	TRBJ2-5	15	TRBV21-1
CASSQRQGQETQYF	TRBJ2-5	14	TRBV14
CSARAKAVDTEAFF	TRBJ1-1	14	TRBV20-1
CASTDSPGGFTEAFF	TRBJ1-1	15	TRBV28
CASFPRGGPNTGELFF	TRBJ2-2	16	TRBV6-5
CASSETRGAGGYNEQFF	TRBJ2-1	17	TRBV25-1
CASSNTGRRETQYF	TRBJ2-5	14	TRBV27
CASSVKGSTGPETQYF	TRBJ2-5	16	TRBV9
CASSWDRGHLAKNIQYF	TRBJ2-4	17	TRBV12-3/TRBV12-4
CASSFGNRETQYF	TRBJ2-5	13	TRBV12-3/TRBV12-4
CASELQGIRETQYF	TRBJ2-5	14	TRBV7-9
CASSPEVGTQYF	TRBJ2-5	12	TRBV7-2
CASSKQALNTEAFF	TRBJ1-1	14	TRBV12-3/TRBV12-4
CASSQDYPSVTSLFEQFF	TRBJ2-1	18	TRBV4-1
CASSYFPDTTYEQYF	TRBJ2-7	15	TRBV6-5
CASSLSLGTAGELFF	TRBJ2-2	15	TRBV27
CASSQRREKLFF	TRBJ1-4	12	TRBV12-3/TRBV12-4
CASSTTRTDLANYGYTF	TRBJ1-2	17	TRBV5-1
CASRGGANTGELFF	TRBJ2-2	14	TRBV5-1
CASSLPGQGFFGANVLTF	TRBJ2-6	18	TRBV5-1
CASSVGGARNIQYF	TRBJ2-4	14	TRBV9
CASSGALTGGGYEQYF	TRBJ2-7	16	TRBV12-3/TRBV12-4
CASRSTVVGRYEQYF	TRBJ2-7	15	TRBV12-3/TRBV12-4
CASSPLAALETQYF	TRBJ2-5	14	TRBV18
CASSEGSLAGNNEQFF	TRBJ2-1	16	TRBV2
CASGTGLAGEQYF	TRBJ2-7	13	TRBV2
CASGVWDRGLNEQFF	TRBJ2-1	15	TRBV6-1